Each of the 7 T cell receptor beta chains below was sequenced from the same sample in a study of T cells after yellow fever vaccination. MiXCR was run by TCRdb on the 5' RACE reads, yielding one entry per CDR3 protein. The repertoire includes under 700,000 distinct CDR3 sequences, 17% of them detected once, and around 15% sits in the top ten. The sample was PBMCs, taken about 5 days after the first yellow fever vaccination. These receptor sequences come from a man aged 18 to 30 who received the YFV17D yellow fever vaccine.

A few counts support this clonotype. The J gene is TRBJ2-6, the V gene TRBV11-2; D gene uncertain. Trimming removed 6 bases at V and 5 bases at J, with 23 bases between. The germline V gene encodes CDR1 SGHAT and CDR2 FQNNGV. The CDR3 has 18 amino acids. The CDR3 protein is CASSHYSQPPLWANVLTF. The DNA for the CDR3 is TGTGCCAGCAGTCATTACAGCCAACCCCCTCTGTGGGCCAACGTCCTGACTTTC.

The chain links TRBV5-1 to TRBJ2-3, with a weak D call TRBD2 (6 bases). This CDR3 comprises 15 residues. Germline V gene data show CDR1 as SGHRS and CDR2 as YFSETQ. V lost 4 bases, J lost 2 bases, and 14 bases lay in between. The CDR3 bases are TGCGCCAGCAGCGCGAGAGGGGACTCCACAGATACGCAGTATTTT. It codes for CASSARGDSTDTQYF. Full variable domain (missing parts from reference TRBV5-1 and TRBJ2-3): KAGVTQTPRYLIKTRGQQVTLSCSPISGHRSVSWYQQTPGQGLQFLFEYFSETQRNKGNFPGRFSGRQFSNSRSEMNVSTLELGDSALYLCASSARGDSTDTQYFGPGTRLTVL.

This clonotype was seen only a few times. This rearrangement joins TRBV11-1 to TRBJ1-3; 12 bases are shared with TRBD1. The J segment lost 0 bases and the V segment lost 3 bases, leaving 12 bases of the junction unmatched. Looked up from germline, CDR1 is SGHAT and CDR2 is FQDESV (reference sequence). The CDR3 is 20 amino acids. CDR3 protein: CASSFRSSGQGANSGNTIYF. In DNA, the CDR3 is TGTGCCAGCAGCTTTAGGTCTTCGGGACAGGGGGCAAACTCTGGAAACACCATATATTTT.

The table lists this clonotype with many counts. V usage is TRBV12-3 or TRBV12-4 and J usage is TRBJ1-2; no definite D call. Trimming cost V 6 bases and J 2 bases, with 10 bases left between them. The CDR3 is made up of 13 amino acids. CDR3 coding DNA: TGTGCCAGCAGCTTGGGGTCAAACTATGGCTACACCTTC. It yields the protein CASSLGSNYGYTF.

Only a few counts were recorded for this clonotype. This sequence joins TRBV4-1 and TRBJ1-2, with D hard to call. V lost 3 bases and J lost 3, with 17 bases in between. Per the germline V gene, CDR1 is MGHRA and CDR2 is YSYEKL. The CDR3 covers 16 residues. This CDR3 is CASSHVTYWTYYGYTF. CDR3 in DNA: TGCGCCAGCAGCCATGTTACCTATTGGACTTACTATGGCTACACCTTC.

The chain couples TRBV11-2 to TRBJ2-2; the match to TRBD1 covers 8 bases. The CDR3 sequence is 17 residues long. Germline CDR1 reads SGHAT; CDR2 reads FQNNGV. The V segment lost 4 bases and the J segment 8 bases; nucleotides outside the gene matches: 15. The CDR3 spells CASSSLQGEKGGGELFF. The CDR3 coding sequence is TGTGCCAGCAGCTCCCTACAGGGGGAAAAAGGGGGTGGGGAGCTGTTTTTT.

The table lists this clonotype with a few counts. The CDR3 nucleotides read TGTGCCAGCAGCTTAAGTGCGTCCCCGGGGGCCCAGTACTTC. The encoded protein is CASSLSASPGAQYF. The rearrangement joins TRBV7-3 to TRBJ2-5; tentatively, D is TRBD2 (6 bases). The CDR3 extends over 14 amino acids. The V end lost 1 base, the J end lost 9 bases, and 15 bases lay between the germline ends. Germline loops: CDR1 SGHTA, CDR2 FQGTGA.